A single sample is the source of the 19 T cell receptor beta chains below, sequenced in a study of T cell repertoires in cytomegalovirus infection. Their cognate antigens are unknown. Via MiXCR, TCRdb re-called the reads, giving one row per CDR3 protein. Of approximately 730,000 distinct CDR3 sequences listed, roughly 30% are singletons. The sequences come from cultured PBMCs, collected from culture after CMV antigen stimulation. These receptors all come from a human donor in good health (CMV status not recorded). Some clones in this sample may be carry-over from other donors' samples.

This rearrangement joins TRBV28 to TRBJ1-4; possible D gene TRBD1, 5 bases. The CDR3 runs 14 residues. Trimming stripped 5 bases from V and 7 bases from J, with 14 bases between. Germline CDR1 and CDR2: MDHEN and SYDVKM. The CDR3 loop is CASSGGGLGEKLFF. The CDR3 coding sequence is TGTGCCAGCAGTGGGGGGGGTCTCGGTGAAAAACTGTTTTTT. The variable domain in full, with the rest retrieved from reference TRBV28 and TRBJ1-4, is DVKVTQSSRYLVKRTGEKVFLECVQDMDHENMFWYRQDPGLGLRLIYFSYDVKMKEKGDIPEGYSVSREKKERFSLILESASTNQTSMYLCASSGGGLGEKLFFGSGTQLSVL.

This clonotype was counted between two and nine times. The rearrangement links TRBV19 to TRBJ2-1; D is perhaps TRBD2 (6 bases). The length of the CDR3 is 13 residues. Germline V CDR1 and CDR2: LNHDA, SQIVND (reference sequence). With 6 bases removed from V and 8 bases from J, the gap between germline ends came to 14 bases. CDR3 DNA sequence: TGTGCCAGTAGCTCGGGGGTCCTCGATGAGCAGTTCTTC. This sequence encodes CASSSGVLDEQFF.

This clonotype was detected a few times. The chain uses TRBV4-3 and TRBJ1-5; D ambiguous. Germline assignment: CDR1 LGHNA and CDR2 YSLEER. Trimming took 3 bases from V and 9 from J, leaving 15 bases between them. The CDR3 runs 14 residues. DNA of the CDR3: TGCGCCAGCAGCCATAGCCCCCTACTAGGGCCCCAGCATTTT. Protein product: CASSHSPLLGPQHF.

This clonotype was detected a few times. The chain is built from TRBV20-1 and TRBJ1-6; D remains ambiguous. The CDR3 covers 17 residues. Per the germline V gene, CDR1 is DFQATT and CDR2 is SNEGSKA (reference sequence). The V end lost 1 base, the J end lost 5 bases, and 18 bases lay between the germline ends. In nucleotides, the CDR3 is TGCAGTGCTAGAGTTTTCGGCATCGGTACGGATAATTCACCCCTCCACTTT. Residues: CSARVFGIGTDNSPLHF.

Many counts were recorded for this clonotype. The chain links TRBV7-2 to TRBJ1-3; D gene uncertain. This CDR3 is built from 13 residues. Trimming shortened V by 2 bases and J by 0 bases, and 2 bases separated the two germline ends. The germline V gene has CDR1 SGHTA and CDR2 FQGNSA. In DNA, the CDR3 is TGTGCCAGCAGCTTACGCTCTGGAAACACCATATATTTT. It is translated as CASSLRSGNTIYF. Complete variable domain (other parts from reference TRBV7-2 and TRBJ1-3): GAGVSQSPSNKVTEKGKDVELRCDPISGHTALYWYRQSLGQGLEFLIYFQGNSAPDKSGLPSDRFSAERTGGSVSTLTIQRTQQEDSAVYLCASSLRSGNTIYFGEGSWLTVV.

This clonotype was seen just once. The rearrangement links TRBV20-1 to TRBJ2-5, with 15 nucleotides matching TRBD2. V gave up 3 bases and J gave up 2 bases; unmatched junction bases: 7. This CDR3 region has 17 residues. Germline V gene data show CDR1 as DFQATT and CDR2 as SNEGSKA (reference sequence). The CDR3 sequence: CSASLGTSGRIQETQYF. CDR3 DNA: TGCAGTGCTAGCCTCGGGACTAGCGGGAGGATACAAGAGACCCAGTACTTC.

The CDR3 DNA reads TGTGCCAGCAGAGGACCGGGACTAGCGGGTAGCTCCTACGAGCAGTACTTC. Translating it yields CASRGPGLAGSSYEQYF. The V and J genes are TRBV6-1 and TRBJ2-7; TRBD2 matches at 12 bases. Germline trimming cut 6 bases from V and 0 bases from J; bases unmatched to any gene: 9. The germline V gene has CDR1 MNHNS and CDR2 SASEGT. This CDR3 has 17 residues.

V usage is TRBV9 and J usage is TRBJ2-3; 9 bases align to TRBD2. Germline V gene lookup returns CDR1 SGDLS and CDR2 YYNGEE. The CDR3 is 15 amino acids. J was trimmed by 4 bases and V by 3 bases; bases with no gene match: 6. The DNA of the CDR3 is TGTGCCAGCAGCGAGCGACTAGCGGTTCCAGATACGCAGTATTTT. Protein product: CASSERLAVPDTQYF.

The gene calls are TRBV7-2 and TRBJ2-1; the D call may be TRBD1 or TRBD2 (6 bases each). Trimming pared 8 bases from V and 4 bases from J, leaving 12 bases between. CDR3 length: 13 residues. Germline V lookup: CDR1 SGHTA, CDR2 FQGNSA. As DNA, the CDR3 is TGTGCCAGCGGAGGGGGTTTATACAATGAGCAGTTCTTC. Protein product: CASGGGLYNEQFF.

Many counts were recorded for this clonotype. The chain is built from TRBV7-2 and TRBJ1-3, with 9 bases lining up with TRBD1. Germline trimming cut 5 bases from V and 0 bases from J; bases unmatched to any gene: 11. The CDR3 contains 18 residues. The germline gives CDR1 SGHTA, CDR2 FQGNSA. CDR3 residues: CASSETPGQGNSGNTIYF. The DNA of the CDR3 is TGTGCCAGCAGCGAAACGCCGGGACAGGGAAACTCTGGAAACACCATATATTTT.

A few counts support this clonotype. The chain carries TRBV4-1 and TRBJ1-2; TRBD1 might be the D (5 bases). With 1 base removed from V and 10 bases from J, the gap between germline ends came to 16 bases. There are 14 residues in the CDR3. The germline V gene has CDR1 MGHRA and CDR2 YSYEKL. CDR3 loop: CASSQGLGGPSYTF. The CDR3 DNA follows: TGCGCCAGCAGCCAAGGACTGGGGGGACCTTCCTACACCTTC.

Here the CDR3 DNA reads TGTGCCACCAGCAGTAGACAGGGAGGGGGGCAGGCCTATGGCTACACCTTC. Protein product: CATSSRQGGGQAYGYTF. The rearrangement links TRBV15 to TRBJ1-2; 7 positions agree with TRBD1. CDR1 is LNHNV, CDR2 YYDKDF, per germline (reference sequence). The CDR3 contains 17 residues. J gave up 4 bases and V 3 bases, and 14 bases lay outside the gene matches.

This clonotype showed up many times. This chain connects TRBV7-2 to TRBJ1-1; no reliable D call. CDR1 is SGHTA, CDR2 FQGNSA, per germline. Trimming cost V 3 bases and J 4 bases, with 9 bases left between them. The CDR3 runs to 13 residues. CDR3 nucleotides: TGTGCCAGCAGCTTTGAGGAGCGCACTGAAGCTTTCTTT. The encoded protein is CASSFEERTEAFF. Variable domain in full (rest from reference TRBV7-2 and TRBJ1-1): GAGVSQSPSNKVTEKGKDVELRCDPISGHTALYWYRQSLGQGLEFLIYFQGNSAPDKSGLPSDRFSAERTGGSVSTLTIQRTQQEDSAVYLCASSFEERTEAFFGQGTRLTVV.

The chain has TRBV6-1 and TRBJ2-1; 13 bases match TRBD2. CDR3 length equals 16 residues. The germline gives CDR1 MNHNS, CDR2 SASEGT. V was pared by 6 bases and J by 9 bases, with 11 bases of the junction left unmatched. The CDR3 sequence is CASSPSPTSGRGEQFF. As DNA, the CDR3 is TGTGCCAGCAGCCCATCCCCTACTAGCGGGAGGGGTGAGCAGTTCTTC.

V and J are TRBV5-6 and TRBJ2-7, with D possibly being TRBD1 (5 bases). Germline lookup yields CDR1 SGHDT and CDR2 YYEEEE. V was shortened by 4 bases and J by 2 bases, with 13 bases between the two germline ends. This CDR3 is built from 14 residues. CDR3: CASSVDTFPYEQYF. The CDR3, as DNA: TGTGCCAGCAGCGTGGACACCTTTCCCTACGAGCAGTACTTC.

This clonotype has only one observation. The gene calls are TRBV2 and TRBJ2-7; 8 bases match TRBD2. Looked up from germline, CDR1 is SNHLY and CDR2 is FYNNEI. The CDR3 sequence is 13 residues long. V dropped 6 bases and J dropped 6; count of bases not matched to a gene: 7. The CDR3 DNA sequence: TGTGCCAGCAGCCTACCGACTAGCGCCGAGCAGTACTTC. Translated: CASSLPTSAEQYF.

This clonotype appeared many times. The V call is TRBV12-3 or TRBV12-4, the J call TRBJ1-1; D is unresolved. This CDR3 has 13 amino acids. Trimming stripped 4 bases from V and 2 bases from J, with 8 bases between. CDR3 in amino acids: CASSYTVNTEAFF. In nucleotides, the CDR3 is TGTGCCAGCAGTTACACGGTTAACACTGAAGCTTTCTTT.

This clonotype was seen more than once but under ten times. The genes are TRBV19 and TRBJ1-1; 8 bases are a match to TRBD1. Trimming cost V 5 bases and J 0 bases; bases outside gene matches: 5. Germline V gene data show CDR1 as LNHDA and CDR2 as SQIVND (reference sequence). The CDR3 length is 15 residues. The CDR3 DNA is TGTGCCAGTAGTGTCAAGACAGGGGTGAACACTGAAGCTTTCTTT. Its protein is CASSVKTGVNTEAFF.

This clonotype was seen a few times. The V and J genes are TRBV7-2 and TRBJ2-3, with D unresolved. Germline values: CDR1 SGHTA, CDR2 FQGNSA. The V end was cut by 1 base, the J end by 5 bases, with 13 bases between. The CDR3 has 15 amino acids. The CDR3 here is CASSLVIGRRDTQYF. The CDR3, as DNA: TGTGCCAGCAGCTTAGTGATCGGCAGGCGAGATACGCAGTATTTT.